The 17 T cell receptor beta chains reported below all come from one sample, sequenced in a study of metastatic and nonmetastatic thyroid tumors. No treatment had been given to any patient before thyroid surgery. TCRdb used MiXCR to call clones anew from the PCR reads. The table records about 59,000 clones, 16% of them present only once. The sequencing sample was made of blood. These receptors originate from a male donor with papillary thyroid cancer or a benign thyroid nodule (not recorded which). Some clones in this sample may be carry-over from other donors' samples.

Remarks on this clone: This sequence may be a read error, since a much larger clone differs from it by one base. This chain connects TRBV12-3 or TRBV12-4 to TRBJ2-5, with D perhaps matching TRBD1 (5 bases). V lost 5 bases, J lost 2 bases, and 9 bases lay in between. The length of the CDR3 is 13 residues. The CDR3 reads CASSLDSQETQYF. The CDR3 DNA reads TGTGCCAGCAGTCTAGACAGTCAAGAGACCCAGTACTTC.

This clone was seen at least ten times. The CDR3 DNA reads as TGTGCCAGCAGCGTAGTTGTAGAGGGGGCTGAGCAGTTCTTC. Translation: CASSVVVEGAEQFF. The chain uses TRBV9 and TRBJ2-1; 7 bases fit TRBD1. The germline CDR1 and CDR2 sequences are SGDLS and YYNGEE. The CDR3 extends over 14 amino acids. Trimming took 0 bases from V and 9 from J; bases not matched to a gene: 6.

This rearrangement joins TRBV20-1 to TRBJ2-3; D ambiguous. V shed 0 bases and J shed 4 bases, with 8 bases lying between them. CDR1 DFQATT and CDR2 SNEGSKA come from the germline V gene (reference sequence). This CDR3 has 13 residues. DNA for the CDR3: TGCAGTGCTAGAGATTTCCGGGCAGATACGCAGTATTTT. Translating gives CSARDFRADTQYF.

The sample holds many counts of this clone. The V gene is TRBV11-2, the J gene TRBJ2-1; 8 bases are shared with TRBD2. The germline gives CDR1 SGHAT, CDR2 FQNNGV. This CDR3 is built from 16 residues. V lost 5 bases, J lost 6 bases, and 12 bases stayed unmatched. CDR3 residues: CASSQAGGPTLNEQFF. In DNA form, the CDR3 reads TGTGCCAGCAGCCAGGCGGGGGGCCCGACCCTCAATGAGCAGTTCTTC.

This clone was counted ten times or more. The chain recombines TRBV10-3 with TRBJ2-3, with D possibly matching TRBD2 (5 bases). V was clipped by 10 bases and J by 0 bases, with 5 bases between them. The germline V gene encodes CDR1 ENHRY and CDR2 SYGVKD. The CDR3 contains 11 residues. The CDR3 DNA reads TGTGCCAGCGGGAGCACAGATACGCAGTATTTT. Amino acids: CASGSTDTQYF.

This clone was seen ten or more times. The rearrangement uses TRBV5-6 and TRBJ2-7, with D unresolved. V was pared by 3 bases and J by 6 bases, with 7 bases between. The V gene's germline CDR1 is SGHDT and CDR2 YYEEEE. The length of the CDR3 is 11 residues. The CDR3 loop is CASSSGPEQYV. DNA of the CDR3: TGTGCCAGCAGCTCCGGGCCCGAGCAGTACGTC.

V usage is TRBV7-3 and J usage is TRBJ2-7, with D maybe TRBD1 (6 bases). The V end was cut by 5 bases, the J end by 3 bases, with 17 bases between. Germline-derived CDR1 and CDR2 are SGHTA and FQGTGA. This CDR3 is built from 15 residues. The CDR3 nucleotides are TGTGCCAGCAGCCTATCAACAGGGACCCACTACGAGCAGTACTTC. Amino acid sequence: CASSLSTGTHYEQYF.

There are many counts of this clone. The chain combines TRBV2 with TRBJ2-6; TRBD1 agrees at 7 bases. This CDR3 contains 16 residues. The germline V gene has CDR1 SNHLY and CDR2 FYNNEI. Trimming removed 10 bases from V and 0 bases from J; junction bases left unmatched: 9. The CDR3 nucleotides read TGTGCCATCCCCCGGGACAGCAACTCTGGGGCCAACGTCCTGACTTTC. Its protein product is CAIPRDSNSGANVLTF.

This clone was recorded at least ten times. This chain connects TRBV6-2 or TRBV6-3 to TRBJ1-1; D ambiguous. Trimming removed 5 bases from V and 5 bases from J, with 9 bases in between. The length of the CDR3 is 12 residues. Germline CDR1 MNHEY, CDR2 SVGEGT. For the CDR3, the DNA is TGTGCCAGCAGTGTAGGAAGAACTGAAGCTTTCTTT. It codes for CASSVGRTEAFF.

This clone was recorded at least ten times. V and J are TRBV6-1 and TRBJ2-7, with D tentatively TRBD1 (6 bases). This CDR3 is built from 12 residues. V was trimmed by 9 bases and J by 2 bases, leaving 11 bases between them. CDR1 and CDR2 from the germline V gene are MNHNS and SASEGT. The CDR3 loop reads CASDRCAYEQYV. The CDR3 DNA reads as TGTGCCAGTGACAGGTGTGCCTACGAGCAGTACGTC.

The chain joins TRBV28 to TRBJ2-7; possibly TRBD1 or TRBD2 for D (5 bases each). CDR3 length: 15 residues. From germline, CDR1 is MDHEN and CDR2 SYDVKM. The V end lost 5 bases, the J end lost 0 bases, and 14 bases lay between the germline ends. The CDR3 reads CASSKMWGISYEQYF. For the CDR3, the DNA is TGTGCCAGCAGTAAAATGTGGGGGATCTCCTACGAGCAGTACTTC.

This clone was seen repeatedly, ten times or more. The J gene is TRBJ2-1, the V gene TRBV12-3 or TRBV12-4; 15 bases map to TRBD2. This CDR3 is built from 19 residues. V lost 0 bases, J lost 7 bases, and 10 bases stayed unmatched. The CDR3 region is CASSLALRGLAGGRNEQFF. CDR3 coding DNA: TGTGCCAGCAGTTTAGCGCTGAGGGGACTAGCGGGAGGTAGGAATGAGCAGTTCTTC.

With regard to this clone: The germline gene is not matched at one end of the junction; a read error may be the cause. The chain carries TRBV9 and TRBJ2-5; D is unclear. CDR1 is SGDLS, CDR2 YYNGEE, per germline. This CDR3 has 17 amino acids. The CDR3 loop reads CANSVGLQAARQDTQYF. Written as DNA, the CDR3 is TGTGCCAACAGCGTAGGATTGCAGGCTGCCAGACAAGATACCCAGTACTTC.

This clone was counted ten times or more. The chain carries TRBV12-3 or TRBV12-4 and TRBJ2-2; maybe TRBD2 (6 bases). The CDR3 totals 13 residues. Trimming stripped 6 bases from V and 2 bases from J, with 7 bases between. CDR3: CASRGLNTGELFF. In nucleotides, the CDR3 is TGTGCCAGCAGGGGACTTAACACCGGGGAGCTGTTTTTT.

In regard to this clone: A much more abundant neighbour one base away suggests this may be a read error. The chain links TRBV9 to TRBJ2-7; TRBD2 is a possible D gene (5 bases). Per the germline V gene, CDR1 is SGDLS and CDR2 is YYNGEE. This CDR3 contains 16 residues. CDR3 DNA sequence: TGTGCCAGCAACGTAGCTGATGACTACCACTCCTACGAGCAGTACTTC. Encoded protein: CASNVADDYHSYEQYF.

This clone was picked up many times. The rearrangement uses TRBV27 and TRBJ1-2, with 7 nucleotides matching TRBD1. V lost 2 bases to trimming and J lost 4 bases; unmatched junction nucleotides: 4. The CDR3 has 14 residues. Germline V gene sequence: CDR1 MNHEY, CDR2 SMNVEV (reference sequence). DNA for the CDR3: TGTGCCAGCAGTTTAAGGGGGCAGGCCTATGGCTACACCTTC. This translates into CASSLRGQAYGYTF.

This clone was seen ten or more times. The rearrangement joins TRBV7-2 to TRBJ2-5; D is unclear. The CDR3 runs to 13 residues. V shed 5 bases and J shed 3 bases, with 10 bases lying between them. From germline, CDR1 is SGHTA and CDR2 FQGNSA. In nucleotides, the CDR3 is TGTGCCAGCAGCCGAGTAACAGAAGAGACCCAGTACTTC. As protein: CASSRVTEETQYF.